The sequence of this TCR beta chain was determined in a study of shared clonotypes between healthy human individuals. The CDR3 is made up of 13 amino acids. Germline-derived CDR1 and CDR2 are WSHSY and SAAADI. Trimming left V 2 bases short and J 5 bases short, with 9 bases between. Clones were read by immunoSEQ multiplex PCR, and TCRdb kept only the in-frame ones, dropping some. The sample lists about 1 million clones, roughly 80% occurring once. Each of the donors was a healthy adult who was HIV-negative and had not had a recent acute infection or vaccination. Everyone who donated was a Caucasian adult who lived in Nashville, Tennessee. CD4+ cells underwent separation, giving CD45RA+ naive and CD45RA-negative memory subsets.

The chain joins TRBV10-2 to TRBJ1-2; no firm D call. Sequenced material: memory CD4+ T cells sorted from blood. Subset reported: CD45RA-negative fraction. The source is a man younger than 35 in good health. The CDR3 bases are TGCGCCAGCAGTGAGCTAGGATCGTATGGCTACACCTTC. It codes for CASSELGSYGYTF.